This section outlines one T cell receptor (beta chain) sequence together with its context. What it binds is unknown. This sample is drawn from a study of cytomegalovirus exposure and HLA in healthy donors. Study details: Early release data held about 85 million unique TCRs from HLA-typed donors. Study outcomes and limitations: As immune exposure information, only CMV serostatus was available.

Use of 60 Vbeta and 13 Jbeta primers characterized the PCR. The table came from immunoSEQ multiplex PCR; TCRdb's copy has only in-frame clones and leaves some out. In the table there are 110,000 to 150,000 clones, roughly 76% of which are singletons. Trimming removed 7 bases from V and 6 bases from J; junction bases left unmatched: 4. In germline, CDR1 is SEHNR, CDR2 FQNEAQ (reference sequence). This CDR3 is built from 13 residues. Input material: PBMCs. This sequence was found in a female donor in good health and CMV-seronegative. The gene calls are TRBV7-9 and TRBJ2-7; TRBD2 matches 12 bases. DNA for the CDR3: TGTGCCAGCATCCTGACTAGCGGGAGCGAGCAGTACTTC. This gives the protein CASILTSGSEQYF.